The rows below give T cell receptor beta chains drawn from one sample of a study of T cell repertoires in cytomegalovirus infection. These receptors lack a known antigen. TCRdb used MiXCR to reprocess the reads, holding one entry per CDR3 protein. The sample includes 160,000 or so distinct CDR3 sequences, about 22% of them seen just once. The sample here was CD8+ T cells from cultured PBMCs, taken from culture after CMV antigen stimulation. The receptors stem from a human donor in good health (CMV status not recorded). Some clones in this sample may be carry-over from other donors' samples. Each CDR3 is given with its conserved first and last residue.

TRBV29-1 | CSIAGAALLPSYNEQFF
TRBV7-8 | CASSFRQGTRSYEQYF
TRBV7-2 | CASSLLGDSYNSPLHF
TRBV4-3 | CASSQADRTDTQYF
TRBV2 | CASSETGYYEQYF
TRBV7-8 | CASSPYRGDRITEAFF
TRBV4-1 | CASSNLRQGDTEAFF
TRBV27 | CASSFSTSGGAPYNEQFF
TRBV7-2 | CASSQSQSWAKNIQYF
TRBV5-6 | CASSFKGRNKETQYF
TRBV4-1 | CASSEEGQTNEKLFF
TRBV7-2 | CAGGGNTEAFF
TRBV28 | CASSFWGEGGELFF
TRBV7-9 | CASNPGLYGYTF
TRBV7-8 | CASSTRQGAQFSSYNEQFF
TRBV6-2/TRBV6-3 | CASSYEGPDQPQHF
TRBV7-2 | CASSLVTGGNSPLHF
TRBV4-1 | CASSERTGPNTEAFF
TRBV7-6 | CASSSGLPSAFNNEQFF
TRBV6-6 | CASSYVSYEAFF
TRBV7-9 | CAGSNPRTGSYNEQFF
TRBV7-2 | CASSLEGGSYNEQFF
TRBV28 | CASSPPGGNQPQHF
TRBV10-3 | CAIRVVGTTGRGEQFF
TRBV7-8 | CASSHALTSGQETQYF
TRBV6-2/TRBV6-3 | CASSYFGGPHYEQYF
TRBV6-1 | CASPRDRVSYEQYF
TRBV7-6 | CASSSAEWGSPLHF
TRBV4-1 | CASSQVVNRGRNTEAFF
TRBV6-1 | CASSLLWQGSDEQFF
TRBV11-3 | CASSDGTEAFF
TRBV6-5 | CASTAGGLETQYF
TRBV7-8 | CASSLAFNYEQYF
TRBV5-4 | CASSPGPDNRGQLGTQYF
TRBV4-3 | CASSQDIAAGVNEQFF
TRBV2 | CASSEWGHEQFF
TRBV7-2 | CASSFIHSNQPQHF
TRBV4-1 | CASSGTGAHQPQHF
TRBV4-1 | CASSQDPSLAGTGETGELFF
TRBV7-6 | CASSSAGGYTEAFF